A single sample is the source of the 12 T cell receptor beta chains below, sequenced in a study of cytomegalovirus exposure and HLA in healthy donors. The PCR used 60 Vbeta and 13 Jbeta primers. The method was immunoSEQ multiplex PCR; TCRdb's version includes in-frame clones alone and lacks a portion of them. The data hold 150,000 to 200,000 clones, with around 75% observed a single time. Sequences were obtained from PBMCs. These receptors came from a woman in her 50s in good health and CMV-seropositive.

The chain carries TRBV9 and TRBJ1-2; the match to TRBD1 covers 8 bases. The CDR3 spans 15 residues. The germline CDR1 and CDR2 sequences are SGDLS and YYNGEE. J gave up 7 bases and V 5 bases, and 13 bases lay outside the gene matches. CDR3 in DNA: TGTGCCAGCAGAGGAGGAGGACAGGGAGACACTGGCTACACCTTC. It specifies CASRGGGQGDTGYTF.

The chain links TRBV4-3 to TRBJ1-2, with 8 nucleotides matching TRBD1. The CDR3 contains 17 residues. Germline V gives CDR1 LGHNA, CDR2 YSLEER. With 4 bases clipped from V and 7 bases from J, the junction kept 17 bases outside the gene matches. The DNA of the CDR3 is TGCGCCAGCAGCCCGGACACCTCCCGGGACAGGAGCCTTGGCTACACCTTC. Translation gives CASSPDTSRDRSLGYTF.

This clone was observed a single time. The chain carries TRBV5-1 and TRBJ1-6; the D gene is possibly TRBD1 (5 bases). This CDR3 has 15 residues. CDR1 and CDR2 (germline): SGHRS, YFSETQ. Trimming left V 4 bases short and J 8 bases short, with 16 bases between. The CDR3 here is CASSPAGQRDSPLHF. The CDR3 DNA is TGCGCCAGCAGCCCCGCGGGGCAGCGGGATTCACCCCTCCACTTT.

CDR3 in amino acids: CASSSGGSSYNEQFF. The CDR3 nucleotides read TGTGCCAGCAGCTCCGGGGGTAGCTCCTACAATGAGCAGTTCTTC. The chain couples TRBV13 to TRBJ2-1; TRBD2 might be the D (6 bases). Germline lookup yields CDR1 PRHDT and CDR2 FYEKMQ (reference sequence). Between the trimmed V and J ends, which lost 4 bases and 0 bases, there was a span of 10 bases. The CDR3 loop spans 15 amino acids.

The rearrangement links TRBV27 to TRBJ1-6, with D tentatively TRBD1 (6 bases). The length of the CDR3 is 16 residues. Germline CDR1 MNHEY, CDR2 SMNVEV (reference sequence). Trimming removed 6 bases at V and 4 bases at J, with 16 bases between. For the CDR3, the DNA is TGTGCCAGCAGACGCGAGACAGGACGGTATAATTCACCCCTCCACTTT. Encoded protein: CASRRETGRYNSPLHF.

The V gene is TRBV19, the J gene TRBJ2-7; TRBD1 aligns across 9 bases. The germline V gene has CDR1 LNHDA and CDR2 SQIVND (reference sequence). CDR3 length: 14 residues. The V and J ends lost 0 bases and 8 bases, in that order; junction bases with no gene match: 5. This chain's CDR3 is CASSIDGQGNQQYF. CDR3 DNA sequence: TGTGCCAGTAGTATAGATGGACAGGGGAACCAGCAGTACTTC. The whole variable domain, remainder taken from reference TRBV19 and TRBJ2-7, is DGGITQSPKYLFRKEGQNVTLSCEQNLNHDAMYWYRQDPGQGLRLIYYSQIVNDFQKGDIAEGYSVSREKKESFPLTVTSAQKNPTAFYLCASSIDGQGNQQYFGPGTRLTVT.

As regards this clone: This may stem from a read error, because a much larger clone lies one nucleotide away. The CDR3 reads CASSLNTGELFF. The CDR3 DNA follows: TGTGCCAGCAGCTTAAACACCGGGGAGCTGTTTTTT. The gene calls are TRBV6-5 and TRBJ2-2, with D unresolved. V was cut by 6 bases and J by 2 bases, with 4 bases left in between. Germline V CDR1 and CDR2: MNHEY, SVGAGI. This CDR3 spans 12 amino acids.

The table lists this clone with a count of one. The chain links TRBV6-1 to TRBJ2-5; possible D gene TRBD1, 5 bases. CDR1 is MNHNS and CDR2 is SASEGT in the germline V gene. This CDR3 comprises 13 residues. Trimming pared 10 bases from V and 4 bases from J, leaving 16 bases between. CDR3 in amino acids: CAIGHPGGETQYF. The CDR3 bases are TGTGCCATTGGACATCCTGGCGGAGAGACCCAGTACTTC.

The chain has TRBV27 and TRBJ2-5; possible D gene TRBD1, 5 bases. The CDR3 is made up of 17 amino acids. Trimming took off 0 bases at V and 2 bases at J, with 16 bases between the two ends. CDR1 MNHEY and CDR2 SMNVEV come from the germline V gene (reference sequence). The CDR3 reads CASSLSSRQGPQETQYF. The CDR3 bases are TGTGCCAGCAGTTTATCCTCCCGGCAGGGCCCACAAGAGACCCAGTACTTC.

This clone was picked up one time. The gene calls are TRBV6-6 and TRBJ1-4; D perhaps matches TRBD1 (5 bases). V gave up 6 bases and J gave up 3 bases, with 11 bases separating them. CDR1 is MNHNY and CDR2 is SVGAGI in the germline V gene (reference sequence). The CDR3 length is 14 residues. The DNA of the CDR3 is TGTGCCAGCAGGGCAGGAGGGGCTAATGAAAAACTGTTTTTT. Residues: CASRAGGANEKLFF.

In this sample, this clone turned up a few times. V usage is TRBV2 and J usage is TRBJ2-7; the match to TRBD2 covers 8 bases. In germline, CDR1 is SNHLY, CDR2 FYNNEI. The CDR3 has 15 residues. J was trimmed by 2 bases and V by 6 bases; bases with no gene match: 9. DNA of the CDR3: TGTGCCAGCAGACAACGACTAGCGCCGACCTACGAGCAGTACTTC. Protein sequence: CASRQRLAPTYEQYF.

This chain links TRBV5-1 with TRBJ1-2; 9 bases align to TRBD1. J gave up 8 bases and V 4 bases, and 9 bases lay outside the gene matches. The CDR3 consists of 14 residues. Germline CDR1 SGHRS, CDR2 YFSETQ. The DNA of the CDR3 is TGCGCCAGCAGCGCCGCACAGGGGGCGGGCGGCTACACCTTC. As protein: CASSAAQGAGGYTF.